This T cell receptor (beta chain) was recovered during a study of blood T cell repertoires in COVID-19. Study as a whole: Sources were T cells, B-cell-depleted T cells, or PBMCs; the material itself was cDNA or gDNA.

In its sample, this clone was seen once. As processed by the authors: Amplification of reference gene primers provided the estimated nucleated cell counts. Produced via immunoSEQ multiplex PCR; TCRdb's table is partial and in-frame only. The V and J calls and clone size come from that table; D and trimming were worked out from the DNA. The sample gives hundreds of thousands of clones, more than 75% of which show up once; 4.4% is in the top ten. The sequenced material came from peripheral blood. The receptor was isolated from a middle-aged man with acute or convalescent COVID-19.

The CDR3 sequence is CASSVEARGGKLFF. In DNA, the CDR3 is TGTGCCAGCAGCGTAGAGGCCCGAGGTGGAAAACTGTTTTTT. This rearrangement joins TRBV9 to TRBJ1-4; no clear D gene. The CDR3 totals 14 residues. Germline lookup yields CDR1 SGDLS and CDR2 YYNGEE. V lost 0 bases, J lost 10 bases, and 13 bases lay in between.